One sample yielded the 5 T cell receptor beta chains listed below, sequenced in a study of T-cell memory formation after mild COVID-19. TCRdb redid the calling of the 5' RACE reads with MiXCR, one entry per CDR3 protein. Of 470,000 or so distinct CDR3 sequences in the sample, approximately 18% are singletons; the top ten hold approximately 13%. Sequences were obtained from PBMCs or a T cell subset sorted from them (not recorded which). The receptors stem from an adult woman who had mild COVID-19 (a few samples of this study predate the infection). Cell type and time point are not known.

This clonotype was observed a few times. The chain joins TRBV7-9 to TRBJ2-7, with a weak D call TRBD2 (6 bases). The CDR3 extends over 14 amino acids. V was pared by 4 bases and J by 2 bases, with 12 bases between. Germline V gene lookup returns CDR1 SEHNR and CDR2 FQNEAQ (reference sequence). This CDR3 is CASSSGSGTYEQYF. CDR3 nucleotide sequence: TGTGCCAGCAGCTCTGGTAGCGGAACCTACGAGCAGTACTTC.

The chain couples TRBV5-1 to TRBJ2-1, with a weak D call TRBD2 (6 bases). V was clipped by 0 bases and J by 10 bases, with 14 bases between them. CDR3 size: 14 residues. Germline-derived CDR1 and CDR2 are SGHRS and YFSETQ. DNA for the CDR3: TGCGCCAGCAGCTTGGGCAGCGGGCCTGGGGAGCAGTTCTTC. It codes for CASSLGSGPGEQFF.

The rearrangement uses TRBV7-2 and TRBJ1-5, with D perhaps TRBD1 (6 bases). CDR1 is SGHTA and CDR2 is FQGNSA in the germline V gene. The germline V and J ends were trimmed by 7 bases and 3 bases, with 13 bases remaining between them. The CDR3 consists of 14 residues. CDR3 loop: CASMSGTSNQPQHF. The DNA of the CDR3 is TGTGCCAGCATGTCCGGGACATCCAATCAGCCCCAGCATTTT.

The rearrangement links TRBV5-4 to TRBJ2-1, with a tentative D call TRBD2 (5 bases). The CDR3 spans 16 residues. Germline V CDR1 and CDR2: SGHNT, YYREEE (reference sequence). V gave up 0 bases and J gave up 2 bases, with 12 bases separating them. The CDR3, as DNA: TGTGCCAGCAGCTTGGGTCCTAGCCTAGCCTACAATGAGCAGTTCTTC. It codes for CASSLGPSLAYNEQFF.

The chain links TRBV7-2 to TRBJ2-5; D is unclear. V lost 3 bases and J 3 bases, leaving 8 bases between the germline ends. The CDR3 totals 13 residues. The germline V gene has CDR1 SGHTA and CDR2 FQGNSA. The CDR3 nucleotides read TGTGCCAGCAGCTTCATTGTAAAAGAGACCCAGTACTTC. This encodes CASSFIVKETQYF.